The next 2 T cell receptor beta chains were all read from a single sample in a study of shared clonotypes between healthy human individuals. Using immunoSEQ multiplex PCR, the repertoire was profiled, and TCRdb retains in-frame clones only, with some absent. The sample has some 2,500,000 clones; over 85% are singletons. Sequencing input: naive CD4+ T cells from PBMCs. The subset denotes: CD45RA+ positively selected. The receptors here all came from a man younger than 35 in good health. Some clones in this sample may be carry-over from other donors' samples.

V and J are TRBV28 and TRBJ2-7, with D perhaps matching TRBD2 (6 bases). Deletions cut 10 bases from V and 2 bases from J, with 18 bases between. The germline gives CDR1 MDHEN, CDR2 SYDVKM. This CDR3 contains 14 residues. The CDR3 region is CATRLVGFTYEQYF. DNA of the CDR3: TGTGCCACCCGACTAGTTGGGTTCACCTACGAGCAGTACTTC.

This sequence joins TRBV9 and TRBJ2-2; D is unresolved. Per germline, CDR1 SGDLS and CDR2 YYNGEE. This CDR3 has 13 amino acids. Trimming stripped 0 bases from V and 5 bases from J, with 5 bases between. The CDR3 reads CASSVVITGELFF. CDR3 in DNA: TGTGCCAGCAGCGTAGTCATAACCGGGGAGCTGTTTTTT.